Each of the 3 T cell receptor beta chains below was sequenced from the same sample in a study of T cell responses to AZD1222 COVID-19 vaccine. Clones were sequenced by immunoSEQ multiplex PCR, and TCRdb holds only the in-frame ones, with some missing. The data hold nearly 110,000 clones, with about 93% observed a single time. The material sequenced was peripheral blood, taken on day 0 of AZD1222 vaccination. The receptors derive from an adult in good health.

V gene TRBV12-3 or TRBV12-4 combines with J gene TRBJ2-7, with D perhaps given as TRBD1 or TRBD2 (5 bases each). This CDR3 contains 13 residues. V was pared by 6 bases and J by 3 bases, with 12 bases between. The chain's CDR3 is CASRRATDYEQYF. The CDR3 DNA reads as TGTGCCAGCAGGCGGGCGACAGACTACGAGCAGTACTTC.

The V call is TRBV25-1, the J call TRBJ2-1, with D unclear. This CDR3 spans 15 amino acids. V lost 2 bases and J lost 3, with 11 bases in between. CDR1 and CDR2 from the germline V gene are MGHDK and SYGVNS. CDR3 coding DNA: TGTGCCAGCAGTGAAGTTGGCTCGCTCTACAATGAGCAGTTCTTC. Translated: CASSEVGSLYNEQFF.

The chain employs TRBV2 and TRBJ1-1; the match to TRBD1 covers 7 bases. J lost 0 bases, V lost 7 bases, and 8 bases had no gene match. This CDR3 region has 15 residues. Germline CDR1 SNHLY, CDR2 FYNNEI. The CDR3 spells CASKGNRGMNTEAFF. CDR3 coding DNA: TGTGCCAGCAAAGGGAACAGGGGCATGAACACTGAAGCTTTCTTT.